This note documents a single T cell receptor beta chain sequence. The source of the sample is a study of blood T cell repertoires in COVID-19. Only in-frame clones appear in the TCRdb table, and some are missing; sequencing was by immunoSEQ multiplex PCR. The sample includes roughly 250,000 clones, 85% to 90% seen only once; the top ten take 3.7%. The CDR3 has 14 residues. Trimming removed 4 bases at V and 1 base at J, with 8 bases between. The V gene's germline CDR1 is SGHTA and CDR2 FQGNSA. The J gene is TRBJ1-5, the V gene TRBV7-2, with D possibly TRBD1 on 5 matching bases. The TCR sequence derives from a middle-aged woman with acute or convalescent COVID-19. Specimen: peripheral blood. The CDR3: CASSSTVSNQPQHF. In nucleotides, the CDR3 is TGTGCCAGCAGCTCGACAGTAAGCAATCAGCCCCAGCATTTT.